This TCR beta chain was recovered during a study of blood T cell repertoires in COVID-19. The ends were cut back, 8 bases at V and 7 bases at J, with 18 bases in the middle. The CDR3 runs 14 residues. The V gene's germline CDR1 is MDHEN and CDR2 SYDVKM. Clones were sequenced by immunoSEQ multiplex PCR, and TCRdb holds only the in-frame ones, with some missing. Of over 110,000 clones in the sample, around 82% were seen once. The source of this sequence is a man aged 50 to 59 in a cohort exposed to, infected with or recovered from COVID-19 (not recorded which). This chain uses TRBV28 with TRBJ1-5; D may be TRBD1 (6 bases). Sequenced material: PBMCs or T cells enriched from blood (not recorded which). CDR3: CASRNDQGPQPQHF. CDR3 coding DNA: TGTGCCAGCCGCAACGATCAGGGGCCCCAGCCCCAGCATTTT.